This T cell receptor beta chain was documented in a study of T cell responses to AZD1222 COVID-19 vaccine. Concerning this clone itself: The antigen remains undetermined.

The CDR3 contains 15 residues. V lost 6 bases and J 2 bases, leaving 14 bases between the germline ends. CDR1 and CDR2 (germline): MNHEY, SVGAGI. Generated by immunoSEQ multiplex PCR, the TCRdb table keeps only in-frame clones and is missing some. This table has around 140,000 clones, approximately 89% appearing once. Findings and caveats of the study: In a largely white British group with more females than males, clonal diversity was possibly underestimated. Baseline seropositivity characterized only six or seven AZD1222 recipients.

This sequence was found in an adult who received the AZD1222 COVID-19 vaccine. The specimen comprised peripheral blood, sampled 28 days after the second AZD1222 dose. The rearrangement joins TRBV6-5 to TRBJ1-5; D not certain. Here the CDR3 DNA reads TGTGCCAGCAGCTGGATCGGAGCGGGCAATCAGCCCCAGCATTTT. As protein: CASSWIGAGNQPQHF.